This T cell receptor beta chain was sequenced for a study of cytomegalovirus exposure and HLA in healthy donors. Study-level information: Most donors, approximately 82% of around 400 genotyped, fell in the Caucasian-associated ancestry cluster. Study-level points and caveats: Available immune exposure information covered CMV serostatus only.

PCR primers comprised 60 Vbeta and 13 Jbeta primers. The table came from immunoSEQ multiplex PCR; TCRdb's copy has only in-frame clones and leaves some out. This table holds around 140,000 clones, about 64% found once. CDR1 is SGHDT, CDR2 YYEEEE, per germline. V shed 5 bases and J shed 3 bases, with 12 bases lying between them. CDR3 size: 14 residues. Note on this clone: The antigen is not known.

The receptor comes from a woman aged 35 to 49 in good health and CMV-seronegative. The chain carries TRBV5-6 and TRBJ1-3; D not resolved. Input material: PBMCs. CDR3 bases: TGTGCCAGCAGGAAAGATCCGGGTGGAAACACCATATATTTT. The encoded protein is CASRKDPGGNTIYF. Looking up the rest from reference TRBV5-6 and TRBJ1-3 gives the full variable domain: DAGVTQSPTHLIKTRGQQVTLRCSPKSGHDTVSWYQQALGQGPQFIFQYYEEEERQRGNFPDRFSGHQFPNYSSELNVNALLLGDSALYLCASRKDPGGNTIYFGEGSWLTVV.